This record looks at one T cell receptor (beta chain) sequence and its context. These data belong to a study of blood T cell repertoires in COVID-19. In the study overall: PBMCs, B-cell-depleted T cells, or T cells provided the cDNA or gDNA that made up the material.

Participants were aged 18 to 89 years from approximately 23 US areas. The CDR3 loop spans 13 amino acids. Unmatched junction bases numbered 8, after V lost 3 bases and J lost 12 bases. Original processing methods: Reference gene primers were amplified, and this amplification served to estimate nucleated cell counts. Profiled with immunoSEQ multiplex PCR; TCRdb holds only in-frame clones, not every one. V and J calls and clone size are copied from that table; D and trimming were computed from the DNA. The sample holds hundreds of thousands of clones, around 90% seen once. The receptor was isolated from a woman between 18 and 30 years old with acute COVID-19. The source material was PBMCs or T cells enriched from blood (not recorded which). The gene calls are TRBV12-3 or TRBV12-4 and TRBJ2-1, with 7 bases that match TRBD2. The CDR3: CASSFSTGGGQFF. For the CDR3, the DNA is TGTGCCAGCAGTTTCTCGACTGGCGGGGGGCAGTTCTTC.